The 22 T cell receptor beta chains given below trace back to one sample, sequenced in a study of T cell responses to AZD1222 COVID-19 vaccine (dated by TCRdb to about 2021). The time point label corresponds to: baseline before first vaccination. The treatment or condition label, as the study defines it: meningococcal conjugate vaccine given as trial control. Library creation used the immunoSEQ multiplex PCR assay. This immuneACCESS table, as held by TCRdb, lists in-frame sequences with V and J called but not all clones. Of the missing ones, under half trace to an unresolved V gene in checked studies; the others have no known cause. The table for this sample lists about 150,000 clones; 75% to 85% of them were counted only once. The ten largest clones represent 4.1% of the sample. Sequencing was performed on peripheral blood, taken on day 0 of MenACWY control vaccination. The source of these receptors is an adult in good health.

This chain links TRBV11-2 with TRBJ1-1; possible D gene TRBD1, 5 bases. Germline V gene sequence: CDR1 SGHAT, CDR2 FQNNGV. The CDR3 spans 15 residues. V lost 1 base, J lost 1 base, and 10 bases lay in between. CDR3: CASSLGQGRNTEAFF. CDR3 sequence (DNA): TGTGCCAGCAGCTTAGGTCAGGGAAGGAACACTGAAGCTTTCTTT.

The V gene is TRBV24-1, the J gene TRBJ2-5; TRBD1 or TRBD2 may be the D gene (5 bases each). The CDR3 is made up of 13 amino acids. With 7 bases removed from V and 2 bases from J, the gap between germline ends came to 10 bases. CDR1 and CDR2 from the germline V gene are KGHDR and SFDVKD. CDR3 residues: CATSAREQETQYF. In DNA, the CDR3 is TGTGCCACCAGCGCCAGGGAGCAAGAGACCCAGTACTTC.

The chain combines TRBV7-9 with TRBJ1-6, with TRBD1 as a possible D gene (5 bases). The CDR3 is 13 amino acids. V lost 6 bases, J lost 10 bases, and 13 bases lay in between. Germline assignment: CDR1 SEHNR and CDR2 FQNEAQ (reference sequence). Written as DNA, the CDR3 is TGTGCCAGCAGGGGAGGGGAATCCTCACCCCTCCACTTT. Translation gives CASRGGESSPLHF. The full variable domain, completed using reference TRBV7-9 and TRBJ1-6, is DTGVSQNPRHKITKRGQNVTFRCDPISEHNRLYWYRQTLGQGPEFLTYFQNEAQLEKSRLLSDRFSAERPKGSFSTLEIQRTEQGDSAMYLCASRGGESSPLHFGNGTRLTVT.

The chain is built from TRBV2 and TRBJ2-7, with D tentatively TRBD1 (6 bases). This CDR3 spans 12 amino acids. Trimming took 5 bases from V and 4 from J, leaving 9 bases between them. Germline-derived CDR1 and CDR2 are SNHLY and FYNNEI. Here the CDR3 reads CASSNQGYEQYV. The CDR3 coding sequence is TGTGCCAGCAGTAACCAGGGGTACGAGCAGTACGTC.

This chain uses TRBV24-1 with TRBJ2-3, with TRBD1 identical over 7 bases. J gave up 0 bases and V 7 bases, and 6 bases lay outside the gene matches. CDR3 length equals 15 residues. CDR1 and CDR2 (germline): KGHDR, SFDVKD. The CDR3 nucleotides are TGTGCCACCAGCTTCCGGGACAGAAGCACAGATACGCAGTATTTT. It encodes CATSFRDRSTDTQYF.

The rearrangement links TRBV12-3 or TRBV12-4 to TRBJ2-7, with 9 positions matching TRBD1. CDR3 length: 13 amino acids. With V trimmed by 4 bases and J by 5 bases, 3 bases remained unmatched. The CDR3 DNA sequence: TGTGCCAGCAGTTGGACAGGGGAGCACGAGCAGTACTTC. This translates into CASSWTGEHEQYF.

This clone was detected a few times. The V and J genes are TRBV2 and TRBJ2-7; tentative D call: TRBD2 (6 bases). Germline assignment: CDR1 SNHLY and CDR2 FYNNEI. The CDR3 consists of 11 residues. Trimming cost V 6 bases and J 3 bases, with 6 bases left between them. CDR3 sequence (DNA): TGTGCCAGCAGGCGGGACTACGAGCAGTACTTC. This translates into CASRRDYEQYF.

The chain recombines TRBV4-1 with TRBJ1-1; 7 bases line up with TRBD1. CDR1 is MGHRA, CDR2 YSYEKL, per germline. The CDR3 extends over 15 amino acids. Trimming took 4 bases from V and 5 from J; bases not matched to a gene: 10. CDR3 coding DNA: TGCGCCAGCAGCCCAACAGGGGTGCGAGAAACTGAAGCTTTCTTT. It yields the protein CASSPTGVRETEAFF.

The sample holds one count of this clone. CDR3 sequence reads: CASSLLPEGYTF. The CDR3 nucleotides read TGTGCCAGCAGTTTATTGCCCGAGGGCTACACCTTC. The genes are TRBV28 and TRBJ1-2; D remains ambiguous. Germline CDR1 is MDHEN and CDR2 is SYDVKM. The CDR3 sequence is 12 residues long. With 1 base removed from V and 8 bases from J, the gap between germline ends came to 8 bases.

V is TRBV10-3 and J is TRBJ2-7; D remains unclear. Germline V CDR1 and CDR2: ENHRY, SYGVKD. Trimming pared 3 bases from V and 2 bases from J, leaving 8 bases between. The CDR3 contains 13 residues. For the CDR3, the DNA is TGTGCCATCAGTGACCCTCCTACCTACGAGCAGTACGTC. It encodes CAISDPPTYEQYV.

The chain carries TRBV3-1 (or the pseudogene TRBV3-2) and TRBJ2-4; 7 bases fit TRBD2. V lost 1 base and J lost 0; bases outside the gene matches: 3. Per germline, CDR1 LGHDT and CDR2 YNNKEL (reference sequence). The CDR3 length is 16 residues. CDR3 DNA: TGTGCCAGCAGCCAAGTGGGAGGGGCAGCCAAAAACATTCAGTACTTC. Translation: CASSQVGGAAKNIQYF.

The rearrangement joins TRBV3-1 (or the pseudogene TRBV3-2) to TRBJ2-2; the D gene is possibly TRBD1 (7 bases). Germline CDR1 LGHDT, CDR2 YNNKEL (reference sequence). The CDR3 contains 18 residues. Trimming pared 3 bases from V and 6 bases from J, leaving 23 bases between. CDR3 nucleotides: TGTGCCAGCAGCCACTCGCGGAGGGGGCGAGGTGGGTCCGGGGAGCTGTTTTTT. This encodes CASSHSRRGRGGSGELFF.

Only one count was recorded for this clone. J is TRBJ1-1 and V is TRBV5-1; no reliable D call. The CDR3 loop spans 11 amino acids. The V end was cut by 9 bases, the J end by 4 bases, with 10 bases between. The germline CDR1 and CDR2 sequences are SGHRS and YFSETQ. DNA of the CDR3: TGCGCCATTGACTCAGCCACTGAAGCTTTCTTT. Translated: CAIDSATEAFF.

The chain combines TRBV4-1 with TRBJ1-1; 9 positions match TRBD1. The trim removed 6 bases at V and 7 bases at J, leaving 12 bases unmatched. In germline, CDR1 is MGHRA, CDR2 YSYEKL. The CDR3 consists of 15 residues. DNA of the CDR3: TGCGCCAGCAGTCCATACGGGACAGGGTCTTTTGAAGCTTTCTTT. Amino acids: CASSPYGTGSFEAFF.

The chain uses TRBV3-1 (or the pseudogene TRBV3-2) and TRBJ1-2, with D unresolved. The V end was cut by 1 base, the J end by 2 bases, with 5 bases between. Germline V CDR1 and CDR2: LGHDT, YNNKEL (reference sequence). CDR3 length equals 13 residues. This CDR3 reads CASSQVGNYGYTF. In nucleotides, the CDR3 is TGTGCCAGCAGCCAAGTGGGGAACTATGGCTACACCTTC.

The chain is built from TRBV19 and TRBJ1-2, with TRBD1 matching over 9 bases. The CDR3 is 16 residues long. The germline gives CDR1 LNHDA, CDR2 SQIVND (reference sequence). J gave up 7 bases and V 4 bases, and 13 bases lay outside the gene matches. The CDR3 nucleotides are TGTGCCAGTAGTACCTCCGGGACAGGGTTAAGGGGTGGCTACACCTTC. Translating gives CASSTSGTGLRGGYTF.

V usage is TRBV11-3 and J usage is TRBJ2-7, with TRBD1 matching 10 bases. Germline V CDR1 and CDR2: SGHNT, YENEEA. The CDR3 has 14 amino acids. V dropped 4 bases and J dropped 7; count of bases not matched to a gene: 7. The CDR3 spells CASSSRQGAREQYF. As DNA, the CDR3 is TGTGCCAGCAGCTCGCGACAGGGGGCGCGTGAGCAGTACTTC.

The chain employs TRBV27 and TRBJ1-6; D is unclear. V gave up 2 bases and J gave up 5 bases, with 10 bases separating them. The CDR3 has 15 residues. CDR1 is MNHEY and CDR2 is SMNVEV in the germline V gene (reference sequence). CDR3 residues: CASSLRSSNNSPLHF. The CDR3, as DNA: TGTGCCAGCAGTTTAAGGAGTTCTAATAATTCACCCCTCCACTTT.

The V call is TRBV4-1, the J call TRBJ2-7; no definite D call. The germline V gene encodes CDR1 MGHRA and CDR2 YSYEKL. The germline V and J ends were trimmed by 2 bases and 5 bases, with 13 bases remaining between them. The CDR3 is made up of 14 amino acids. CDR3 DNA: TGCGCCAGCAGCCAATTCCCCTCGGTGAACGAGCAGTACGTC. The encoded protein is CASSQFPSVNEQYV.

This clone was recorded a few times. The chain uses TRBV12-5 and TRBJ1-2, with D possibly TRBD1 on 6 matching bases. The CDR3 extends over 12 amino acids. The germline gives CDR1 LGHNT, CDR2 FRNRAP. Here the CDR3 DNA reads TGTGCATCTGGGGGCTTTAATTATGGCTACACCTTC. Encoded protein: CASGGFNYGYTF.

The J gene is TRBJ2-5, the V gene TRBV18, with D perhaps TRBD2 (5 bases). The CDR3 is 14 amino acids. The germline V and J ends were trimmed by 3 bases and 3 bases, with 11 bases remaining between them. Germline-derived CDR1 and CDR2 are KGHSH and LQKENI. In DNA form, the CDR3 reads TGTGCCAGCTCACCGGACTGGCCCAAAGAGACCCAGTACTTC. Its protein is CASSPDWPKETQYF.

This clone was seen more than once but under ten times. The V and J genes are TRBV5-1 and TRBJ1-2; 9 bases map to TRBD1. The CDR3 contains 15 residues. Germline CDR1 SGHRS, CDR2 YFSETQ. Trimming at V came to 4 bases and at J to 7 bases, leaving 11 bases not matched to a gene. The CDR3, as DNA: TGCGCCAGCAGCCCCGGGACAGGGTATCAGGGTGGCTACACCTTC. It translates to CASSPGTGYQGGYTF.